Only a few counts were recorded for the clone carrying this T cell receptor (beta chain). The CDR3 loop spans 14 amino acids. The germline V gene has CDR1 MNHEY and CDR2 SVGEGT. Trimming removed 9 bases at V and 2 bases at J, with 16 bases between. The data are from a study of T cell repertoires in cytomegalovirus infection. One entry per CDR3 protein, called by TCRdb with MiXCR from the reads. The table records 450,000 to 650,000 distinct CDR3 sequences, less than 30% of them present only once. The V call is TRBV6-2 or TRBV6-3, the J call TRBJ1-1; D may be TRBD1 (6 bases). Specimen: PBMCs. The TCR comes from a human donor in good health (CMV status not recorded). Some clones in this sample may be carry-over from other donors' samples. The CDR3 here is CASGHRGANTEAFF. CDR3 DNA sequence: TGTGCCAGTGGACACCGGGGGGCTAACACTGAAGCTTTCTTT.